The 27 T cell receptor beta chains below were found in one sample sequenced in a study of T cells in Graves' hyperthyroidism and ophthalmopathy. RNA transcripts yielded amplified TCR beta CDR3 regions. HTBI primers were employed in a first-round RT-PCR of the TCR CDR3. Each CDR3 protein is one row after TCRdb ran MiXCR on the multiplex PCR reads. The sample contains a few hundred thousand distinct CDR3 sequences, 13% of which appear only once. The source material was blood. Receptors were obtained from a woman aged 18-29 years with Graves' hyperthyroidism.

There are a few counts of this clonotype. The chain recombines TRBV19 with TRBJ1-1; D uncertain. CDR3 length: 13 amino acids. The germline V gene encodes CDR1 LNHDA and CDR2 SQIVND (reference sequence). V gave up 6 bases and J gave up 1 base, with 9 bases separating them. As DNA, the CDR3 is TGTGCCAGTAGCCCCCAACAGAACACTGAAGCTTTCTTT. Its protein is CASSPQQNTEAFF.

This chain connects TRBV6-1 to TRBJ2-6; 8 bases match TRBD1. There are 15 residues in the CDR3. The germline V gene has CDR1 MNHNS and CDR2 SASEGT. The trim removed 10 bases at V and 4 bases at J, leaving 9 bases unmatched. The chain's CDR3 is CATHPGGSGANVLTF. The CDR3 bases are TGTGCCACCCACCCAGGGGGCTCCGGGGCCAACGTCCTGACTTTC.

This clonotype was detected ten times or more. V and J are TRBV5-8 and TRBJ2-5, with D perhaps matching TRBD1 (6 bases). Trimming removed 4 bases at V and 5 bases at J, with 12 bases between. From germline, CDR1 is SGHTS and CDR2 YDEGEE. The CDR3 spans 13 residues. The CDR3 region has the DNA TGTGCCAGCAGCAATACAGGGCGGGAGACCCAGTACTTC. This gives the protein CASSNTGRETQYF.

Ten or more counts support this clonotype. This chain uses TRBV7-6 with TRBJ1-1; 7 nucleotides match TRBD1. Germline loops: CDR1 SGHVS, CDR2 FNYEAQ. V lost 5 bases, J lost 2 bases, and 5 bases stayed unmatched. This CDR3 is built from 14 residues. CDR3 in amino acids: CASSRRGANTEAFF. CDR3 nucleotide sequence: TGTGCCAGCAGCCGCAGGGGGGCAAACACTGAAGCTTTCTTT.

This clonotype was counted ten times or more. The chain uses TRBV29-1 and TRBJ1-2; D is unclear. Germline V gene data show CDR1 as SQVTM and CDR2 as ANQGSEA. V shed 0 bases and J shed 2 bases, with 16 bases lying between them. The CDR3 loop spans 16 amino acids. CDR3 nucleotides: TGCAGCGTTGAAGATTTGTTTCCGGGCACCAACTATGGCTACACCTTC. Protein sequence: CSVEDLFPGTNYGYTF.

This clonotype was seen at least ten times. V and J are TRBV6-1 and TRBJ2-7; 7 bases are a match to TRBD1. After removal of 5 bases from V and 0 bases from J, the junction contained 4 bases not matched to a gene. The V gene's germline CDR1 is MNHNS and CDR2 SASEGT. CDR3 length: 14 amino acids. CDR3 nucleotides: TGTGCCAGCAGTTTCCGGGACAGCTCCTACGAGCAGTACTTC. It specifies CASSFRDSSYEQYF.

Many counts were recorded for this clonotype. The chain uses TRBV29-1 and TRBJ2-7; D remains ambiguous. Trimming removed 4 bases at V and 1 base at J, with 11 bases between. Germline V gives CDR1 SQVTM, CDR2 ANQGSEA. This CDR3 spans 13 amino acids. In DNA form, the CDR3 reads TGCAGCGTTGTTTCTCCTCTTTCCTACGAGCAGTACTTC. Translation gives CSVVSPLSYEQYF.

Points on this clonotype: Being one base from a much bigger clone, this may be a read error. The chain joins TRBV6-2 or TRBV6-3 to TRBJ1-6, with D possibly matching TRBD1 (5 bases). The CDR3 totals 14 residues. Germline CDR1 is MNHEY and CDR2 is SVGEGT. The ends were cut back, 7 bases at V and 8 bases at J, with 15 bases in the middle. CDR3 amino acids: CASKPAVGDSPLHF. The CDR3 DNA follows: TGTGCCAGCAAACCCGCGGTGGGGGATTCACCCCTCCACTTT.

This clonotype showed up many times. The junction and the germline gene differ at one end; a read error may be behind it. This rearrangement joins TRBV27 to TRBJ2-3; unclear D gene. This CDR3 spans 13 amino acids. Germline CDR1 is MNHEY and CDR2 is SMNVEV (reference sequence). The CDR3 spells CASSLGRTDTQYF. DNA of the CDR3: TGTGCTAGCAGCCTCGGGCGCACAGATACGCAGTATTTT.

This clonotype turned up a few times. The chain joins TRBV20-1 to TRBJ2-3, with 12 bases aligning to TRBD2. Trimming took 5 bases from V and 7 from J; bases not matched to a gene: 7. From germline, CDR1 is DFQATT and CDR2 SNEGSKA (reference sequence). CDR3 size: 14 residues. CDR3: CSASTSGRANTQYF. In nucleotides, the CDR3 is TGCAGTGCTTCGACTAGCGGGAGAGCAAATACGCAGTATTTT.

This clonotype was observed at least ten times. The V and J genes are TRBV28 and TRBJ1-6, with TRBD1 matching over 8 bases. V shed 3 bases, J shed 13 bases, and the junction held 14 bases outside the gene matches. Germline-derived CDR1 and CDR2 are MDHEN and SYDVKM. CDR3 length: 16 amino acids. CDR3 in amino acids: CASSLHGTGPKVPLHF. CDR3 in DNA: TGTGCCAGCAGTTTGCACGGGACAGGCCCTAAGGTGCCCCTCCACTTT.

Ten or more counts support this clonotype. The chain employs TRBV6-2 or TRBV6-3 and TRBJ1-4, with D possibly matching TRBD1 (5 bases). V lost 6 bases to trimming and J lost 8 bases, with 19 bases between them. The length of the CDR3 is 15 residues. Germline V gives CDR1 MNHEY, CDR2 SVGEGT. The CDR3 DNA reads as TGTGCCAGCAGCCCCGTGGGTAGGGGCCGGGAAAAACTGTTTTTT. Protein product: CASSPVGRGREKLFF.

This clonotype was detected many times. The chain couples TRBV20-1 to TRBJ2-2; possibly TRBD1 for D (7 bases). Germline values: CDR1 DFQATT, CDR2 SNEGSKA (reference sequence). V was cut by 6 bases and J by 4 bases, with 12 bases left in between. This CDR3 has 13 amino acids. The CDR3 spells CSAAGGLTGELFF. CDR3 DNA: TGCAGTGCCGCAGGGGGACTCACCGGGGAGCTGTTTTTT.

This clonotype was seen repeatedly, ten times or more. The chain is built from TRBV20-1 and TRBJ1-5; TRBD1 agrees at 8 bases. Germline lookup yields CDR1 DFQATT and CDR2 SNEGSKA (reference sequence). J was trimmed by 2 bases and V by 4 bases; bases with no gene match: 4. The CDR3 length is 14 residues. CDR3 sequence reads: CSANRGSGNQPQHF. DNA of the CDR3: TGCAGTGCTAACAGGGGGTCGGGCAATCAGCCCCAGCATTTT.

This clonotype came up many times. The chain is built from TRBV7-2 and TRBJ1-2, with 8 bases aligning to TRBD1. The CDR3 has 14 amino acids. The V segment lost 5 bases and the J segment 2 bases; nucleotides outside the gene matches: 4. CDR1 is SGHTA and CDR2 is FQGNSA in the germline V gene. The CDR3, as DNA: TGTGCCAGCAGCGGGCGGACAGGGAACTATGGCTACACCTTC. Protein product: CASSGRTGNYGYTF.

As to this clonotype: This clone may be a read error of a much larger clone one base away. This likely comes from a read error, as the CDR3 has no conserved phenylalanine or tryptophan at its end. The chain recombines TRBV25-1 with TRBJ1-6; tentatively, D is TRBD1 (5 bases). V was trimmed by 4 bases and J by 5 bases, leaving 12 bases between them. The CDR3 totals 15 residues. Germline V gene sequence: CDR1 MGHDK, CDR2 SYGVNS. The CDR3 sequence: CASSARVGNNSPLHL. The CDR3 DNA reads TGTGCCAGCAGTGCCAGGGTGGGGAATAATTCACCCCTCCACCTT.

In its sample, this clonotype was seen many times. This chain uses TRBV20-1 with TRBJ2-1, with 7 nucleotides matching TRBD2. This CDR3 has 19 amino acids. The V and J ends lost 5 bases and 5 bases, in that order; junction bases with no gene match: 24. CDR1 and CDR2 from the germline V gene are DFQATT and SNEGSKA (reference sequence). The CDR3 bases are TGCAGTGCTTTCCCCTTGGGAGGGAGCTCGAGAGCTGGGCACAATGAGCAGTTCTTC. Encoded protein: CSAFPLGGSSRAGHNEQFF.

The chain recombines TRBV6-1 with TRBJ2-1; the D gene is possibly TRBD2 (6 bases). From germline, CDR1 is MNHNS and CDR2 SASEGT. The CDR3 has 19 residues. With 6 bases removed from V and 2 bases from J, the gap between germline ends came to 26 bases. The chain's CDR3 is CASRTKSELGRTAYNEQFF. The CDR3 DNA reads as TGTGCCAGCAGAACCAAAAGCGAGCTAGGGAGGACCGCCTACAATGAGCAGTTCTTC.

This clonotype came up many times. V usage is TRBV6-1 and J usage is TRBJ2-1; D may be TRBD1 or TRBD2 (5 bases each). Trimming removed 4 bases from V and 2 bases from J, with 18 bases in between. The CDR3 loop spans 17 amino acids. In germline, CDR1 is MNHNS, CDR2 SASEGT. CDR3 nucleotides: TGTGCCAGCAGTGTCGAGAGGGGACCCGCCGCCTACAATGAGCAGTTCTTC. Encoded protein: CASSVERGPAAYNEQFF.

This clonotype was picked up many times. The V gene is TRBV11-2, the J gene TRBJ2-3, with D perhaps TRBD2 (5 bases). This CDR3 is built from 15 residues. Per the germline V gene, CDR1 is SGHAT and CDR2 is FQNNGV. V was clipped by 1 base and J by 0 bases, with 8 bases between them. The DNA for the CDR3 is TGTGCCAGCAGCTTAGGTGGCGGGAGCACAGATACGCAGTATTTT. Protein: CASSLGGGSTDTQYF.

In regard to this clonotype: A much larger clone lies a single base off, so this may be a read error. The chain is built from TRBV2 and TRBJ1-5; D is unclear. This CDR3 contains 15 residues. Germline CDR1 and CDR2: SNHLY and FYNNEI. This chain's CDR3 is CASSIDIDPGQPQRF. The CDR3 DNA is TGTGCCAGCAGCATCGATATTGATCCGGGTCAGCCCCAGCGTTTT. The variable domain in full, completed from reference TRBV2 and TRBJ1-5, reads EPEVTQTPSHQVTQMGQEVILRCVPISNHLYFYWYRQILGQKVEFLVSFYNNEISEKSEIFDDQFSVERPDGSNFTLKIRSTKLEDSAMYFCASSIDIDPGQPQRFGDGTRLSIL.

In its sample, this clonotype was seen a few times. The chain has TRBV6-1 and TRBJ2-7, with D perhaps TRBD1 (6 bases). Germline-derived CDR1 and CDR2 are MNHNS and SASEGT. Between the trimmed V and J ends, which lost 5 bases and 1 base, there was a span of 12 bases. CDR3 size: 14 residues. CDR3 protein: CASSTPTGSYEQYF. The CDR3 nucleotides are TGTGCCAGCAGTACACCGACAGGATCCTACGAGCAGTACTTC.

This clonotype was seen a few times. The chain combines TRBV10-3 with TRBJ2-1, with D possibly TRBD2 on 7 matching bases. Trimming took 0 bases from V and 7 from J, leaving 13 bases between them. Germline CDR1 ENHRY, CDR2 SYGVKD. The CDR3 is 15 amino acids. The CDR3 DNA sequence: TGTGCCATCAGTGAGTCGGCGGGGGCAAAGAATGAGCAGTTCTTC. It is translated as CAISESAGAKNEQFF.

This clonotype was picked up a small number of times. The chain carries TRBV4-1 and TRBJ2-3, with 10 positions matching TRBD2. Germline lookup yields CDR1 MGHRA and CDR2 YSYEKL. There are 18 residues in the CDR3. V lost 0 bases to trimming and J lost 4 bases; unmatched junction nucleotides: 10. CDR3 DNA sequence: TGCGCCAGCAGCCAAGATCGGTCTAGCGGGAGACAATCAGATACGCAGTATTTT. This encodes CASSQDRSSGRQSDTQYF.

This clonotype has a handful of counts. This rearrangement joins TRBV4-1 to TRBJ1-5; D ambiguous. Germline V gene sequence: CDR1 MGHRA, CDR2 YSYEKL. The CDR3 loop spans 15 amino acids. V lost 0 bases to trimming and J lost 8 bases, with 14 bases between them. CDR3 DNA sequence: TGCGCCAGCAGCCAAGAGGTATCAGTTTGGGAGCCCCAGCATTTT. Translation: CASSQEVSVWEPQHF.

This clonotype was counted ten times or more. V and J are TRBV20-1 and TRBJ1-5, with D possibly being TRBD1 (5 bases). Trimming left V 1 base short and J 0 bases short, with 10 bases between. CDR1 is DFQATT, CDR2 SNEGSKA, per germline (reference sequence). The CDR3 loop spans 15 amino acids. The CDR3 loop reads CSARGGGDSNQPQHF. The CDR3, as DNA: TGCAGTGCTAGAGGGGGAGGGGATAGCAATCAGCCCCAGCATTTT.

DNA of the CDR3: TGTGCCAGCAGCCAAGAATCTGGTTTGCTAGCGTACAATGAGCAGTTCTTC. It codes for CASSQESGLLAYNEQFF. This chain connects TRBV4-2 to TRBJ2-1; tentative D call: TRBD2 (6 bases). The germline V gene has CDR1 LGHNA and CDR2 YNFKEQ. This CDR3 contains 17 residues. Between the trimmed V and J ends, which lost 0 bases and 4 bases, there was a span of 16 bases.